This T cell receptor (beta chain) was captured in a study of identical twins. CDR1 is DFQATT, CDR2 SNEGSKA, per germline (reference sequence). With 5 bases removed from V and 8 bases from J, the gap between germline ends came to 16 bases. This CDR3 has 13 residues. Each CDR3 protein is one row after TCRdb ran MiXCR on the 5' RACE reads. In the table there are 410,000 or so distinct CDR3 sequences, approximately 17% of which are singletons. Source material: naive T cells sorted from blood. The chain couples TRBV20-1 to TRBJ2-1; D perhaps matches TRBD1 (7 bases). This sequence was found in a middle-aged man in good health. CDR3 DNA sequence: TGCAGTGCTCTTGAGACAGGGAGGTATGAGCAGTTCTTC. This gives the protein CSALETGRYEQFF.